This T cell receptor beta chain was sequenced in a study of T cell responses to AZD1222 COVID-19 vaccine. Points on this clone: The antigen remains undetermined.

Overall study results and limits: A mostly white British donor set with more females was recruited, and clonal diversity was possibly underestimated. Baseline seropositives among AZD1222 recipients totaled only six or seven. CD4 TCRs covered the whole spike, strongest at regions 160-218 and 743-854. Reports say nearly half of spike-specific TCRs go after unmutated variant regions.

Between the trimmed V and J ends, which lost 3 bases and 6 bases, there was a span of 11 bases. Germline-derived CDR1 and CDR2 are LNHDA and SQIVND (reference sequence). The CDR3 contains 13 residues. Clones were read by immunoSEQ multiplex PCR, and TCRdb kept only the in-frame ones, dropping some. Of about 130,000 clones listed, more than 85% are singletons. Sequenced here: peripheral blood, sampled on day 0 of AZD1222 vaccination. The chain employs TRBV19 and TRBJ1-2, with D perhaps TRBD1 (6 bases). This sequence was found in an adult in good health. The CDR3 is CASSIGAGDGYTF. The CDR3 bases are TGTGCCAGTAGTATCGGGGCAGGGGATGGCTACACCTTC.